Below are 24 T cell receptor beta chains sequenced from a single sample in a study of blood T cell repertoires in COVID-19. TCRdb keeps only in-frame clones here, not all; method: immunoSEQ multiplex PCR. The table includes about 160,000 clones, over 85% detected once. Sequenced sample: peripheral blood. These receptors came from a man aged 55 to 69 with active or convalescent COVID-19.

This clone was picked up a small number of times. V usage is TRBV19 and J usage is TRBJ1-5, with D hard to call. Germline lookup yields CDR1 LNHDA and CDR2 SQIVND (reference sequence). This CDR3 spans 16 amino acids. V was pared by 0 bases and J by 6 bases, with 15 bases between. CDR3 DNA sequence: TGTGCCAGTAGTATAGAAGGAGTGACTTCGGGTCAGCCCCAGCATTTT. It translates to CASSIEGVTSGQPQHF.

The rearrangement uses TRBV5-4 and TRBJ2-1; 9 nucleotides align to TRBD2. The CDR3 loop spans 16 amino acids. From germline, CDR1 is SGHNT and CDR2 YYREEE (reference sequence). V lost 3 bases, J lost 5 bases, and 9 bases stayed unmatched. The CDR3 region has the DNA TGTGCCAGCAGCTGGCGAGCTAGCGGGGTCGACAATGAGCAGTTCTTC. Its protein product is CASSWRASGVDNEQFF.

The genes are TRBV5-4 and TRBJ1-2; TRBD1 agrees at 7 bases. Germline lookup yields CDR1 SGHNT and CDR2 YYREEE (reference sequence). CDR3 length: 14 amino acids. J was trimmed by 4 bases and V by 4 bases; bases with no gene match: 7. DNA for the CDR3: TGTGCCAGCAGCAAACGGGACAGTCGCTATGGCTACACCTTC. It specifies CASSKRDSRYGYTF.

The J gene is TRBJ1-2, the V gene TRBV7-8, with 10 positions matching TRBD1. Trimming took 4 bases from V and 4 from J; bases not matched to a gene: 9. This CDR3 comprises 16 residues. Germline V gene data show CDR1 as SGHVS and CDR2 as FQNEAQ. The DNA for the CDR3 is TGTGCCAGCAGCTCTACCATGGGACAGGGGATCTATGGCTACACCTTC. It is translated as CASSSTMGQGIYGYTF.

The CDR3 sequence: CASSLQGAQYF. CDR3 nucleotides: TGTGCCAGCAGCTTACAGGGGGCGCAGTATTTT. The V and J genes are TRBV7-9 and TRBJ2-3; TRBD1 aligns across 7 bases. The CDR3 extends over 11 amino acids. Trimming cost V 2 bases and J 10 bases; bases outside gene matches: 0. Germline lookup yields CDR1 SEHNR and CDR2 FQNEAQ (reference sequence).

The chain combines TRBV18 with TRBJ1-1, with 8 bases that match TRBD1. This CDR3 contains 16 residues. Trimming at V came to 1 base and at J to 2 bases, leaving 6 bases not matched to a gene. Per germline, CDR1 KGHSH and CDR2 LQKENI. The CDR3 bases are TGTGCCAGCTCACCACAGGCCACAGGGGGAAACACTGAAGCTTTCTTT. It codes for CASSPQATGGNTEAFF. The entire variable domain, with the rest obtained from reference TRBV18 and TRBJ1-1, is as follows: NAGVMQNPRHLVRRRGQEARLRCSPMKGHSHVYWYRQLPEEGLKFMVYLQKENIIDESGMPKERFSAEFPKEGPSILRIQQVVRGDSAAYFCASSPQATGGNTEAFFGQGTRLTVV.

CDR3: CASRTADTTNEKLFF. For the CDR3, the DNA is TGTGCCAGCAGGACCGCAGACACAACTAATGAAAAACTGTTTTTT. The V gene is TRBV28, the J gene TRBJ1-4; the D is unclear. The CDR3 loop spans 15 amino acids. Trimming removed 6 bases from V and 0 bases from J, with 11 bases in between. Germline assignment: CDR1 MDHEN and CDR2 SYDVKM.

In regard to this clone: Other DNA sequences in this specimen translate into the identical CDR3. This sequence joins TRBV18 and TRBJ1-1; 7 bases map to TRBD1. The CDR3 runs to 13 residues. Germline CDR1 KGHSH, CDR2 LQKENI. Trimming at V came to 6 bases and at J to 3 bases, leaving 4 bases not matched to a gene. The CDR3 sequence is CASSPGGDTEAFF. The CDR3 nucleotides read TGTGCCAGCTCGCCAGGGGGGGACACTGAAGCTTTCTTT. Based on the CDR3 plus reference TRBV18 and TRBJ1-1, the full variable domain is NAGVMQNPRHLVRRRGQEARLRCSPMKGHSHVYWYRQLPEEGLKFMVYLQKENIIDESGMPKERFSAEFPKEGPSILRIQQVVRGDSAAYFCASSPGGDTEAFFGQGTRLTVV.

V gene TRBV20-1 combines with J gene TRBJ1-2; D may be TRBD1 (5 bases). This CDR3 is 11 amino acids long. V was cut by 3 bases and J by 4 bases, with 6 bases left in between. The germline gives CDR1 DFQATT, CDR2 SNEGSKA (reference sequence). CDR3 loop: CSASQGYGYTF. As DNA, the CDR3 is TGCAGTGCTAGCCAGGGCTATGGCTACACCTTC.

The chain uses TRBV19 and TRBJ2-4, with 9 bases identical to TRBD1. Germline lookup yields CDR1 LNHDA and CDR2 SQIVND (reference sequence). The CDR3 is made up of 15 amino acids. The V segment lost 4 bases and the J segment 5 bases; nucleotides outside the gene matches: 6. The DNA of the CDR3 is TGTGCCAGTAGTAGGGACAGGGCTAGGGAAAACATTCAGTACTTC. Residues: CASSRDRARENIQYF. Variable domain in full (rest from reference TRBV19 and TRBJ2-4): DGGITQSPKYLFRKEGQNVTLSCEQNLNHDAMYWYRQDPGQGLRLIYYSQIVNDFQKGDIAEGYSVSREKKESFPLTVTSAQKNPTAFYLCASSRDRARENIQYFGAGTRLSVL.

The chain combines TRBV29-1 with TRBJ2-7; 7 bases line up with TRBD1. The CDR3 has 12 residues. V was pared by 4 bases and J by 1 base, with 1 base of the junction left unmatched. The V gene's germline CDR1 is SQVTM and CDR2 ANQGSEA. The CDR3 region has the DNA TGCAGCGTTGCAGGGGGATCCTACGAGCAGTACTTC. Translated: CSVAGGSYEQYF.

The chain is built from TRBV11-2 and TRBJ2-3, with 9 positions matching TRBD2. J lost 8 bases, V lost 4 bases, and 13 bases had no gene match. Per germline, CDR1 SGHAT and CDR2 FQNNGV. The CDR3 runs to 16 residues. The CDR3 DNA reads TGTGCCAGCAGCTCTGGACTAGCGACATTCGGGGGTACGCAGTATTTT. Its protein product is CASSSGLATFGGTQYF.

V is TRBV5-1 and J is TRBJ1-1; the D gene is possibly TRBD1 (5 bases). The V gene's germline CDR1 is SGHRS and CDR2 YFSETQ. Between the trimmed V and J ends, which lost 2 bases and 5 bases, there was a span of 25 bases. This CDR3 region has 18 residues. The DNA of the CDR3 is TGCGCCAGCAGCTTTGGATGGACACCCAGTACAATGGGGACTGAAGCTTTCTTT. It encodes CASSFGWTPSTMGTEAFF.

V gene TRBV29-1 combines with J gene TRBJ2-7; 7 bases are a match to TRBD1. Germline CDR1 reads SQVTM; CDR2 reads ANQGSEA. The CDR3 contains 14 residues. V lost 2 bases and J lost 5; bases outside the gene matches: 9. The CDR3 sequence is CSVELVTGYDEQYF. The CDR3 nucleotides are TGCAGCGTTGAATTAGTGACAGGGTACGACGAGCAGTACTTC.

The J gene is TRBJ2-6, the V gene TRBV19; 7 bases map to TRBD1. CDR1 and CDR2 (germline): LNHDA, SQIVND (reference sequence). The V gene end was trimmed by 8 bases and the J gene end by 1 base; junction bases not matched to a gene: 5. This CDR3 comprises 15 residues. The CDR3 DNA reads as TGTGCCAGTTCCCGACAGGGTTCTGGGGCCAACGTCCTGACTTTC. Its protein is CASSRQGSGANVLTF. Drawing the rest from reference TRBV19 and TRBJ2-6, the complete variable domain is DGGITQSPKYLFRKEGQNVTLSCEQNLNHDAMYWYRQDPGQGLRLIYYSQIVNDFQKGDIAEGYSVSREKKESFPLTVTSAQKNPTAFYLCASSRQGSGANVLTFGAGSRLTVL.

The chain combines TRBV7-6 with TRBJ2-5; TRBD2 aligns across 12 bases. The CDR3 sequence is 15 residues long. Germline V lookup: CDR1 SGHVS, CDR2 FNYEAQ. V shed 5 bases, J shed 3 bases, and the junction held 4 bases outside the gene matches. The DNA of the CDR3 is TGTGCCAGCAGCCTGAGGACTAGCGGGGAAGAGACCCAGTACTTC. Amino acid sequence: CASSLRTSGEETQYF.

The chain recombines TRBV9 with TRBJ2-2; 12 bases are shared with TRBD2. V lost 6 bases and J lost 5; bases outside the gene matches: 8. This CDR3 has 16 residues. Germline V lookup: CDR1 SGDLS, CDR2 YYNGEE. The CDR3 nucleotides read TGTGCCAGCACCCGCCTAGCGGGGGGGTTTACCGGGGAGCTGTTTTTT. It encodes CASTRLAGGFTGELFF.

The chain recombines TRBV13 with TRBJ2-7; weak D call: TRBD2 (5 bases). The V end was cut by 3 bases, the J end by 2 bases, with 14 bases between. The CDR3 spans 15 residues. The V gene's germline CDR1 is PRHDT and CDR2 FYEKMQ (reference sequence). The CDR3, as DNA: TGTGCCAGCAGCTTCGGAAGGAGGCCTACCTACGAGCAGTACTTC. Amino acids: CASSFGRRPTYEQYF.

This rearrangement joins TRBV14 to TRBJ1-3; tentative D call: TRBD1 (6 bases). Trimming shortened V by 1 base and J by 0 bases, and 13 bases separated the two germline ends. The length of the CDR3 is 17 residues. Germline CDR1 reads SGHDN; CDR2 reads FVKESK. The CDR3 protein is CASSQGLRGLSGNTIYF. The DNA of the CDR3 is TGTGCCAGCAGCCAAGGGCTCAGGGGCCTCTCTGGAAACACCATATATTTT. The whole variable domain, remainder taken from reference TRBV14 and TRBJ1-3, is EAGVTQFPSHSVIEKGQTVTLRCDPISGHDNLYWYRRVMGKEIKFLLHFVKESKQDESGMPNNRFLAERTGGTYSTLKVQPAELEDSGVYFCASSQGLRGLSGNTIYFGEGSWLTVV.

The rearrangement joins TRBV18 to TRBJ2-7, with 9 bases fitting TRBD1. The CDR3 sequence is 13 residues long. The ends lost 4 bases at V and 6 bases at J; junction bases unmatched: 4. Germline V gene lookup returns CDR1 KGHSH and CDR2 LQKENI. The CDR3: CASSQGTGPEQYF. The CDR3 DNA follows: TGTGCCAGCTCACAAGGGACAGGGCCCGAGCAGTACTTC.

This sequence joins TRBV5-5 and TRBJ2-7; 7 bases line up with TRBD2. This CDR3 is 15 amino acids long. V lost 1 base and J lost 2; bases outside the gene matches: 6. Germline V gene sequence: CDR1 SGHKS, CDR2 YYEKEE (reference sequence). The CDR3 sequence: CASSLNWDYPYEQYF. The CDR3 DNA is TGTGCCAGCAGCTTGAACTGGGACTACCCCTACGAGCAGTACTTC.

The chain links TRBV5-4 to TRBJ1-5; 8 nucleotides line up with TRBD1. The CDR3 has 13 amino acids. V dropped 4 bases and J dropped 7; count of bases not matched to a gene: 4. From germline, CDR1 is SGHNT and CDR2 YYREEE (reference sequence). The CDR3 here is CASSQDRGQPQHF. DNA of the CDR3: TGTGCCAGCAGCCAAGACAGGGGACAGCCCCAGCATTTT.

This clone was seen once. DNA for the CDR3: TGTGCCAGCAGCCAGTCAGGGGGTAGCGGCTCTGCGGGGACAGATACGCAGTATTTT. This sequence encodes CASSQSGGSGSAGTDTQYF. The V gene is TRBV9, the J gene TRBJ2-3; the D gene is possibly TRBD1 (7 bases). Germline-derived CDR1 and CDR2 are SGDLS and YYNGEE. The CDR3 covers 19 residues. Trimming took off 4 bases at V and 3 bases at J, with 27 bases between the two ends.

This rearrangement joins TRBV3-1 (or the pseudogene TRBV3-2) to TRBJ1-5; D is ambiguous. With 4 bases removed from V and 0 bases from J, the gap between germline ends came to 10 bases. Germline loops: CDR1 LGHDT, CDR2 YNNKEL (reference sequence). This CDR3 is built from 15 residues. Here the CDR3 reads CASSLAGDSNQPQHF. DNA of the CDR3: TGTGCCAGCAGCCTCGCCGGGGATAGCAATCAGCCCCAGCATTTT.